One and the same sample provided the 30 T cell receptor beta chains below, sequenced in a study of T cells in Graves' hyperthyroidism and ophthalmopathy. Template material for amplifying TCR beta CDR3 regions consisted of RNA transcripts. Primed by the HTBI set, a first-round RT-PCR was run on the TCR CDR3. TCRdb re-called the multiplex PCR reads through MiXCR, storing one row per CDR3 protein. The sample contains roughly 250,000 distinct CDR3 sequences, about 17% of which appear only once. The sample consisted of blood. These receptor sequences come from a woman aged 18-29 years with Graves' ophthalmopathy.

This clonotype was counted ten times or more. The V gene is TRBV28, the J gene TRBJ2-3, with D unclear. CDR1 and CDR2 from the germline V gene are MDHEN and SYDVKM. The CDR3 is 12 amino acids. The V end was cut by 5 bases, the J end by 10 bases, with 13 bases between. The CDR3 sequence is CASSPPPVAQYF. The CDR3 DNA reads TGTGCCAGCAGTCCCCCACCCGTGGCGCAGTATTTT. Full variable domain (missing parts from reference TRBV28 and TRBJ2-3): DVKVTQSSRYLVKRTGEKVFLECVQDMDHENMFWYRQDPGLGLRLIYFSYDVKMKEKGDIPEGYSVSREKKERFSLILESASTNQTSMYLCASSPPPVAQYFGPGTRLTVL.

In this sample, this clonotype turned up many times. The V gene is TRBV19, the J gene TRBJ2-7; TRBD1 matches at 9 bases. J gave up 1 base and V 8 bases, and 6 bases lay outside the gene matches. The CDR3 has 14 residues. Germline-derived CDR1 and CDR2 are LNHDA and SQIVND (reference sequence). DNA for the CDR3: TGTGCCAGTCAGGACAGGGGAATATCCTACGAGCAGTACTTC. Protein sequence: CASQDRGISYEQYF. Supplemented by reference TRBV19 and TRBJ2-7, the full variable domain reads DGGITQSPKYLFRKEGQNVTLSCEQNLNHDAMYWYRQDPGQGLRLIYYSQIVNDFQKGDIAEGYSVSREKKESFPLTVTSAQKNPTAFYLCASQDRGISYEQYFGPGTRLTVT.

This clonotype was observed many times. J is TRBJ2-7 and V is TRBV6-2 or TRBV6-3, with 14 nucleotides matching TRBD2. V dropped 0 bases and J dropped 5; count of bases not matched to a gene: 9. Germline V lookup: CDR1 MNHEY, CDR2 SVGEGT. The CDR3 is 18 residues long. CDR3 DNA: TGTGCCAGCAGTTACTCGCCTAAGGGACTAGCGGGAGTCGACGAGCAGTACTTC. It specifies CASSYSPKGLAGVDEQYF.

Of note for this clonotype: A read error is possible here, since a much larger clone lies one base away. CDR3 residues: CAGSWGLAGRYEQYF. CDR3 DNA sequence: TGCGCCGGCAGCTGGGGACTAGCGGGACGCTACGAGCAGTACTTC. The V and J genes are TRBV5-1 and TRBJ2-7; TRBD2 matches at 13 bases. Germline V gives CDR1 SGHRS, CDR2 YFSETQ. The CDR3 sequence is 15 residues long.

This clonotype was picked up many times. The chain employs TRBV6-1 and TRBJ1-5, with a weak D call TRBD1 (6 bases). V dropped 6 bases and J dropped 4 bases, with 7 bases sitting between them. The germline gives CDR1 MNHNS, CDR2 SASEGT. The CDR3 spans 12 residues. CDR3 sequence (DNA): TGTGCCAGCAGACAGGGAAATCAGCCCCAGCATTTT. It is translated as CASRQGNQPQHF.

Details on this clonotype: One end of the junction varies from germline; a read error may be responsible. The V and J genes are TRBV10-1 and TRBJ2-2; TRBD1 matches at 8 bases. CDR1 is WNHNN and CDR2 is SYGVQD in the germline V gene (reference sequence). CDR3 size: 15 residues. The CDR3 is CASRDREGFSGELLF. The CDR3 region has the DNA TGCGCCAGCAGGGACAGGGAAGGTTTTTCCGGGGAGCTGCTTTTT.

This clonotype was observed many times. CDR3 sequence reads: CASSEARPETYEQYF. CDR3 coding DNA: TGTGCCAGCAGTGAAGCGCGACCGGAGACCTACGAGCAGTACTTC. The chain combines TRBV2 with TRBJ2-7, with D unclear. Per germline, CDR1 SNHLY and CDR2 FYNNEI. CDR3 length: 15 amino acids. Trimming removed 0 bases at V and 2 bases at J, with 11 bases between.

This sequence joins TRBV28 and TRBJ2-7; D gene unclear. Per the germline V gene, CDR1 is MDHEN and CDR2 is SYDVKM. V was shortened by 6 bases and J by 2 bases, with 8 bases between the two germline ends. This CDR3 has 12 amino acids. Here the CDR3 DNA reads TGTGCCAGCAGCCCTGCTACCTACGAGCAGTACTTC. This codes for CASSPATYEQYF.

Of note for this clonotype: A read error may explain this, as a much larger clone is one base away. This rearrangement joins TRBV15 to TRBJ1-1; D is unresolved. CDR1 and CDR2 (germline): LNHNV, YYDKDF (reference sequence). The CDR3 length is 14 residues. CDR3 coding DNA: TGTGCCACCAGCAGAGATGGAGGGAACGCTGAAGCTTTCTTT. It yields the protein CATSRDGGNAEAFF.

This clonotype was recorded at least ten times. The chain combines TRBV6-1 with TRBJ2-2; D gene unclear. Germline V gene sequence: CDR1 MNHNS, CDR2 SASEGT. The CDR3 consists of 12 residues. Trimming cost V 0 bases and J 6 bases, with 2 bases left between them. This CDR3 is CASSEAPGELFF. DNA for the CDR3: TGTGCCAGCAGTGAAGCCCCCGGGGAGCTGTTTTTT.

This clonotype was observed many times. The CDR3 sequence: CASTPWPAGNTIYF. In DNA form, the CDR3 reads TGTGCCAGCACCCCTTGGCCGGCTGGAAACACCATATATTTT. The chain couples TRBV28 to TRBJ1-3; D is uncertain. CDR1 is MDHEN and CDR2 is SYDVKM in the germline V gene. Trimming removed 7 bases at V and 2 bases at J, with 12 bases between. The CDR3 contains 14 residues.

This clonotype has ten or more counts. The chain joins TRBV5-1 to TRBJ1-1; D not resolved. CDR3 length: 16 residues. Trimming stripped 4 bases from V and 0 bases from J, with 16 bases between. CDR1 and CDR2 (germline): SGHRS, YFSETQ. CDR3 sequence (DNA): TGCGCCAGCAGCGCCTCATACCTCAATATGAACACTGAAGCTTTCTTT. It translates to CASSASYLNMNTEAFF.

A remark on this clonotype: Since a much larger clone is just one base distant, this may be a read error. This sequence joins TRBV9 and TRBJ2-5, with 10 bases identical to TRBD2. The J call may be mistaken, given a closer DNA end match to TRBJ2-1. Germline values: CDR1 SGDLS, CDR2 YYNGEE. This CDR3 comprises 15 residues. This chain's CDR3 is CASSVEASGRETQFF. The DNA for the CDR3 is TGTGCCAGCAGCGTAGAGGCTAGCGGGAGAGAGACCCAGTTCTTC.

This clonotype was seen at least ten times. This CDR3 is CASSQVRSGPNTGELFF. DNA of the CDR3: TGTGCCAGCAGCCAAGTTAGGTCGGGGCCGAACACCGGGGAGCTGTTTTTT. V gene TRBV3-1 combines with J gene TRBJ2-2, with D perhaps being TRBD1 or TRBD2 (5 bases each). The germline CDR1 and CDR2 sequences are LGHDT and YNNKEL (reference sequence). The CDR3 covers 17 residues. Trimming pared 1 base from V and 0 bases from J, leaving 12 bases between.

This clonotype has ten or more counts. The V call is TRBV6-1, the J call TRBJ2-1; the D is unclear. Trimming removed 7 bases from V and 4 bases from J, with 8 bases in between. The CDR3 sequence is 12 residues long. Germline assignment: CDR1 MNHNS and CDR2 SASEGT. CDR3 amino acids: CASTNRYNEQFF. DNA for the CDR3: TGTGCCAGCACCAACCGGTACAATGAGCAGTTCTTC.

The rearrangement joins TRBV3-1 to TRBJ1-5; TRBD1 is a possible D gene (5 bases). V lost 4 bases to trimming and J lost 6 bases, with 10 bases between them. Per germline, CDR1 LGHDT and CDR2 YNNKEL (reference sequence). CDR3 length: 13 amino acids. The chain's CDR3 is CASSPRGGQPQHF. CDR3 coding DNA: TGTGCCAGCAGCCCCCGGGGGGGTCAGCCCCAGCATTTT.

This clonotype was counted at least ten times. The CDR3 sequence: CASRGQNSGNTIYF. In DNA, the CDR3 is TGCGCCAGCAGAGGACAAAACTCTGGAAACACCATATATTTT. This chain joins TRBV10-1 and TRBJ1-3; maybe TRBD1 (5 bases). This CDR3 is 14 amino acids long. With 6 bases removed from V and 0 bases from J, the gap between germline ends came to 9 bases. The germline CDR1 and CDR2 sequences are WNHNN and SYGVQD (reference sequence).

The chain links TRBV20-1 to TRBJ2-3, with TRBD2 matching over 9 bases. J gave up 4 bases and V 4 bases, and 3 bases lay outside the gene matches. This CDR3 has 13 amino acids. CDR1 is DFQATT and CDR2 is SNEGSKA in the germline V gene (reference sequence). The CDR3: CSAKGGRADTQYF. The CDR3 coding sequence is TGCAGTGCTAAAGGCGGGAGGGCAGATACGCAGTATTTT.

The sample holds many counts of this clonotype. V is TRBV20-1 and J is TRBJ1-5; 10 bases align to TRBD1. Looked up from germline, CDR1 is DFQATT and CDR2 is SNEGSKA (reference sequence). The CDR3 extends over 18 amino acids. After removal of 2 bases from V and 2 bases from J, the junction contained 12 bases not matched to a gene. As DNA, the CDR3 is TGCAGTGCTAGATATTCGGGGACAGGGGTGGAAGGCAATCAGCCCCAGCATTTT. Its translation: CSARYSGTGVEGNQPQHF.

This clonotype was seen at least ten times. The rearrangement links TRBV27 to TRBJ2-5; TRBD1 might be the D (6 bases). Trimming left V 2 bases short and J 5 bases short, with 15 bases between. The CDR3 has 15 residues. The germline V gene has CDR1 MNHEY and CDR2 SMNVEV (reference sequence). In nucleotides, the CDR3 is TGTGCCAGCAGTTTACCGTACAGGGCGGTCGAGACCCAGTACTTC. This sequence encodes CASSLPYRAVETQYF.

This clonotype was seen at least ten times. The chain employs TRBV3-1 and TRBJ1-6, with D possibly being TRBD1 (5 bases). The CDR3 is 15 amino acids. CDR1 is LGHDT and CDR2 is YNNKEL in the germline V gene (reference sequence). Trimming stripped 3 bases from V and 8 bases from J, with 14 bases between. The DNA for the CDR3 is TGTGCCAGCAGCCACCGACCCCGGGGCGATTCACCCCTCCACTTT. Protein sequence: CASSHRPRGDSPLHF.

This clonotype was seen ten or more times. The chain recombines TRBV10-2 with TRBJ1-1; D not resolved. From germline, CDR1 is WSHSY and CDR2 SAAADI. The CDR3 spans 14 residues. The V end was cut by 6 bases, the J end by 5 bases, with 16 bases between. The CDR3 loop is CASSPGGPGTEAFF. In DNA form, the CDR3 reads TGCGCCAGCAGCCCGGGAGGGCCGGGGACTGAAGCTTTCTTT.

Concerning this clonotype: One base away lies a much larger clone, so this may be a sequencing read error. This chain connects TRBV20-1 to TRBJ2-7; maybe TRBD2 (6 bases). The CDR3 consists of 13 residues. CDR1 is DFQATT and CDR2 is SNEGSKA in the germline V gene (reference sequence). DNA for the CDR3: TGCAGTACTAGGAGGGACTTGCTTTACGAGCAGTACTTC. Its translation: CSTRRDLLYEQYF.

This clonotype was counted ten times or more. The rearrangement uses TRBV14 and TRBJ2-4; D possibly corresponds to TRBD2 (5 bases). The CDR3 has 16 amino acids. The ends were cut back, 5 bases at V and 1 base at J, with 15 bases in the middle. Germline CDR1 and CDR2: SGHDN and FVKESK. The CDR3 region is CASSVAAGWAKNIQYF. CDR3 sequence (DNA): TGTGCCAGCAGCGTCGCGGCGGGTTGGGCCAAAAACATTCAGTACTTC. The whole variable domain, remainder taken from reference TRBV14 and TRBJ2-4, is EAGVTQFPSHSVIEKGQTVTLRCDPISGHDNLYWYRRVMGKEIKFLLHFVKESKQDESGMPNNRFLAERTGGTYSTLKVQPAELEDSGVYFCASSVAAGWAKNIQYFGAGTRLSVL.

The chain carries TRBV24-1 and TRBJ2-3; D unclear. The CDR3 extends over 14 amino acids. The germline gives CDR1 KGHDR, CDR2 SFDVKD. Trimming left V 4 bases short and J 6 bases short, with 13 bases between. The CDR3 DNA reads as TGTGCCACCAGTGACCCTCTGACCCAGGATACGCAGTATTTT. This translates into CATSDPLTQDTQYF.

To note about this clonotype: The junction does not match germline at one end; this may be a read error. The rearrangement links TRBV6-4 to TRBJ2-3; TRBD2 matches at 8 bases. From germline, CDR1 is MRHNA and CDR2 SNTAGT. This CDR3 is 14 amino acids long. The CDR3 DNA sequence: TGTGCCAGCGCTTTTGCGGGGGGCACAGGTACGCAGTATTTT. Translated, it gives CASAFAGGTGTQYF.

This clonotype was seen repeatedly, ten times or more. CDR3 nucleotide sequence: TGTGCTAGTGGTTTGTTCATGAGGGGGACTGAAGCTTTCTTT. Amino acid sequence: CASGLFMRGTEAFF. This chain links TRBV12-5 with TRBJ1-1; TRBD1 is a possible D gene (6 bases). The length of the CDR3 is 14 residues. V dropped 2 bases and J dropped 5 bases, with 12 bases sitting between them. Germline V lookup: CDR1 LGHNT, CDR2 FRNRAP.

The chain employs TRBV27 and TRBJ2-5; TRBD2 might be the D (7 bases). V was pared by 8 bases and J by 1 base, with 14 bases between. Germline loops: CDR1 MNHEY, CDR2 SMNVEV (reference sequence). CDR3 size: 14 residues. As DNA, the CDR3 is TGTGCCAGCGCCGCGGGGGCGTCCCAAGAGACCCAGTACTTC. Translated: CASAAGASQETQYF.

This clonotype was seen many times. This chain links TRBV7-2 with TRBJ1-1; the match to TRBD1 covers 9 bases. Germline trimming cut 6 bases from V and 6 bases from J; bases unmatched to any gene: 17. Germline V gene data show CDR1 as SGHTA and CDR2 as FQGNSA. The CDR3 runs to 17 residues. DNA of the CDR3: TGTGCCAGCAGTTCACCGGGACAGGGTCGGGTTTTCGCTGAAGCTTTCTTT. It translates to CASSSPGQGRVFAEAFF.

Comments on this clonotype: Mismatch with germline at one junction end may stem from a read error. The CDR3 region has the DNA TGTGCCAGCAGCCCGGACGGCGGGGGAAGGTTGGTTAGCTCCTACAATGAGCAGTTCTTC. Encoded protein: CASSPDGGGRLVSSYNEQFF. The rearrangement joins TRBV4-1 to TRBJ2-1, with 7 bases fitting TRBD2. Germline CDR1 is MGHRA and CDR2 is YSYEKL. The CDR3 totals 20 residues.